This TCR beta chain was identified during a study of identical twins. General study results and limits: Twin sharing of out-of-frame TCR alpha was underestimated by models in monozygotic pairs.

Only healthy Caucasians were included as donors. Unique molecular identifiers were in the cDNA, with template-switch universal primer binding. Each CDR3 protein is one row after TCRdb ran MiXCR on the 5' RACE reads. Here the sample spans approximately 1.8 million distinct CDR3 sequences, about 30% being singletons. Concerning this clonotype: The antigen remains undetermined.

Trimming shortened V by 4 bases and J by 4 bases, and 15 bases separated the two germline ends. The CDR3 consists of 16 residues. From germline, CDR1 is KGHDR and CDR2 SFDVKD. This TCR derives from a newborn girl in good health. The chain recombines TRBV24-1 with TRBJ1-4; tentative D call: TRBD1 (5 bases). The specimen was cord blood. As DNA, the CDR3 is TGTGCCACCAGTGACCGTAACAGGCGGATTAATGAAAAACTGTTTTTT. Translation gives CATSDRNRRINEKLFF.